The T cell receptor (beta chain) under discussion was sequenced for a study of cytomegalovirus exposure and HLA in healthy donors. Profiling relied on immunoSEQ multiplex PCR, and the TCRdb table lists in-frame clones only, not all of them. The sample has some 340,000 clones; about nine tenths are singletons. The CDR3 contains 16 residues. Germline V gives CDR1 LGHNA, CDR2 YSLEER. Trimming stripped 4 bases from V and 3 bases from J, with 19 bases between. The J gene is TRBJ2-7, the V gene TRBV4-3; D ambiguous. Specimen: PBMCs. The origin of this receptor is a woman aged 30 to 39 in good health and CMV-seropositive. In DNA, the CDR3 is TGCGCCAGCAGCCTGGGCCCCTCAGGTAACTACTACGAGCAGTACTTC. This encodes CASSLGPSGNYYEQYF.